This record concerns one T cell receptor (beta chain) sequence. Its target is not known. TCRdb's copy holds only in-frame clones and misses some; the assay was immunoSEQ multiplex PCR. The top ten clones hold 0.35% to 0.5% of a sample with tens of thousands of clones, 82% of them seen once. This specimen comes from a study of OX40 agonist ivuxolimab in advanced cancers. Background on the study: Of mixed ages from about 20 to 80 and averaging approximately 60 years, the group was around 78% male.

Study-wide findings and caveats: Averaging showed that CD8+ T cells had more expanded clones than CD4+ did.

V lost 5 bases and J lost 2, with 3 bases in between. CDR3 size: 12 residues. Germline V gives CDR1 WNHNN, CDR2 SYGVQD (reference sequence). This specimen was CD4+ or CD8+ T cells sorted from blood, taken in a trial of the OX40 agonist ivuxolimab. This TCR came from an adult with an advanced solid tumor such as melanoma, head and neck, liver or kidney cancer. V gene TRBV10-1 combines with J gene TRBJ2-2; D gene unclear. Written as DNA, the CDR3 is TGCGCCAGCAGTCCTAACACCGGGGAGCTGTTTTTT. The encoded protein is CASSPNTGELFF.